What follows are 19 T cell receptor beta chains derived from one specimen sequenced in a study of identical twins. Using its own MiXCR run on the 5' RACE reads, TCRdb lists one record per CDR3 protein. The table has under 300,000 distinct CDR3 sequences, around 15% seen once. Sequencing used memory (CD45RO+) T cells sorted from blood. These receptor sequences come from a woman aged 18 to 35 in good health.

This clonotype came up a few times. The chain has TRBV3-1 and TRBJ2-1, with 10 bases that match TRBD2. CDR1 LGHDT and CDR2 YNNKEL come from the germline V gene (reference sequence). This CDR3 region has 13 residues. The V and J ends lost 3 bases and 15 bases, in that order; junction bases with no gene match: 8. CDR3 nucleotide sequence: TGTGCCAGCAGCCAGACGAGCGGGGGGGCACGGTTCTTC. Protein sequence: CASSQTSGGARFF.

This clonotype showed up just a few times. V gene TRBV20-1 combines with J gene TRBJ1-1; D remains unclear. Germline values: CDR1 DFQATT, CDR2 SNEGSKA (reference sequence). The V and J ends lost 3 bases and 1 base respectively, with 9 bases between them. CDR3 length equals 13 residues. This chain's CDR3 is CSASPVTNTEAFF. Here the CDR3 DNA reads TGCAGTGCTAGCCCGGTTACGAACACTGAAGCTTTCTTT.

The rearrangement joins TRBV6-1 to TRBJ2-7, with 7 positions matching TRBD2. This CDR3 has 14 residues. Germline-derived CDR1 and CDR2 are MNHNS and SASEGT. V lost 6 bases and J lost 1; bases outside the gene matches: 6. In DNA form, the CDR3 reads TGTGCCAGCAGGATCTTGCGGGGGTCCTACGAGCAGTACTTC. It translates to CASRILRGSYEQYF.

This clonotype was recorded many times. The chain carries TRBV5-1 and TRBJ2-3, with 11 bases that match TRBD2. This CDR3 is built from 16 residues. Germline CDR1 is SGHRS and CDR2 is YFSETQ. V lost 0 bases, J lost 5 bases, and 5 bases stayed unmatched. Here the CDR3 reads CASSLAVAGGKDTQYF. Written as DNA, the CDR3 is TGCGCCAGCAGCTTGGCGGTAGCGGGGGGGAAAGATACGCAGTATTTT.

This sequence joins TRBV20-1 and TRBJ1-2; D gene unclear. The CDR3 contains 14 residues. CDR1 and CDR2 (germline): DFQATT, SNEGSKA (reference sequence). V dropped 7 bases and J dropped 5 bases, with 20 bases sitting between them. The CDR3 region is CSVHTPSGAYGYTF. The CDR3 nucleotides are TGCAGTGTCCACACCCCGAGTGGAGCTTATGGCTACACCTTC.

CDR3 protein: CASSRGTSGYEQFF. In DNA form, the CDR3 reads TGTGCCAGCAGCCGTGGGACTAGCGGATATGAGCAGTTCTTC. The rearrangement joins TRBV11-2 to TRBJ2-1; 11 nucleotides line up with TRBD2. This CDR3 is built from 14 residues. The V gene's germline CDR1 is SGHAT and CDR2 FQNNGV. V was pared by 5 bases and J by 8 bases, with 5 bases of the junction left unmatched.

The V gene is TRBV28, the J gene TRBJ2-7; 10 bases agree with TRBD2. Germline V gives CDR1 MDHEN, CDR2 SYDVKM. This CDR3 has 13 amino acids. Trimming cost V 7 bases and J 3 bases; bases outside gene matches: 3. CDR3: CASKREGLYEQYF. In DNA, the CDR3 is TGTGCCAGCAAGCGGGAGGGACTCTACGAGCAGTACTTC. Drawing the rest from reference TRBV28 and TRBJ2-7, the complete variable domain is DVKVTQSSRYLVKRTGEKVFLECVQDMDHENMFWYRQDPGLGLRLIYFSYDVKMKEKGDIPEGYSVSREKKERFSLILESASTNQTSMYLCASKREGLYEQYFGPGTRLTVT.

In regard to this clonotype: This may be a read error, as it is one base from a much larger clone. V is TRBV12-3 or TRBV12-4 and J is TRBJ1-1; no firm D call. CDR3 length: 12 residues. CDR3 in DNA: TGTTCCAGCAGTTTAAGATCGGCAGAAGCTTTCTTT. This translates into CSSSLRSAEAFF.

This clonotype was seen only a few times. This chain joins TRBV11-2 and TRBJ2-1; the match to TRBD1 covers 9 bases. V was pared by 4 bases and J by 6 bases, with 13 bases of the junction left unmatched. This CDR3 contains 17 residues. Germline values: CDR1 SGHAT, CDR2 FQNNGV. The CDR3 nucleotides are TGTGCCAGCAGCTCATTCTGGGGGACAGGGCCTCGCAATGAGCAGTTCTTC. Translation gives CASSSFWGTGPRNEQFF. The whole variable domain, remainder taken from reference TRBV11-2 and TRBJ2-1, is EAGVAQSPRYKIIEKRQSVAFWCNPISGHATLYWYQQILGQGPKLLIQFQNNGVVDDSQLPKDRFSAERLKGVDSTLKIQPAKLEDSAVYLCASSSFWGTGPRNEQFFGPGTRLTVL.

At least ten counts were recorded for this clonotype. J is TRBJ2-7 and V is TRBV12-3 or TRBV12-4; 7 bases align to TRBD1. The CDR3 consists of 15 residues. Trimming at V came to 5 bases and at J to 2 bases, leaving 9 bases not matched to a gene. CDR3 DNA sequence: TGTGCCAGCAGTGCTAGGGGACAGCGGCCCTACGAGCAGTACTTC. This gives the protein CASSARGQRPYEQYF.

As to this clonotype: At one end the junction does not follow the germline gene, possibly because of a read error. CDR3 amino acids: CASRYISETSGAYEQYF. CDR3 nucleotides: TGTGCCAGCCGTTACATTTCGGAGACTAGCGGAGCCTACGAGCAGTACTTC. The rearrangement uses TRBV6-5 and TRBJ2-7, with 9 positions matching TRBD2. The CDR3 contains 17 residues. Germline assignment: CDR1 MNHEY and CDR2 SVGAGI.

The table lists this clonotype with a few counts. The rearrangement uses TRBV6-5 and TRBJ2-7, with TRBD1 matching 9 bases. The ends lost 4 bases at V and 7 bases at J; junction bases unmatched: 14. CDR1 is MNHEY, CDR2 SVGAGI, per germline. This CDR3 is 16 amino acids long. CDR3 DNA: TGTGCCAGCAGTTTGGGCTACAGGGGGCAAACGAAAGAGCAGTACTTC. This codes for CASSLGYRGQTKEQYF.

This chain uses TRBV14 with TRBJ1-2; D not certain. Germline V gene data show CDR1 as SGHDN and CDR2 as FVKESK. This CDR3 is built from 14 residues. Trimming cost V 0 bases and J 4 bases, with 9 bases left between them. CDR3 residues: CASSQDEGIYGYTF. For the CDR3, the DNA is TGTGCCAGCAGCCAAGATGAGGGAATCTATGGCTACACCTTC.

This clonotype was observed a few times. V and J are TRBV6-1 and TRBJ2-5, with 8 bases identical to TRBD2. In germline, CDR1 is MNHNS, CDR2 SASEGT. The CDR3 runs 15 residues. The V and J ends lost 6 bases and 1 base, in that order; junction bases with no gene match: 7. The CDR3 here is CASSTGTRSQETQYF. CDR3 coding DNA: TGTGCCAGCAGCACGGGGACTAGATCCCAAGAGACCCAGTACTTC.

This clonotype was observed a few times. The chain couples TRBV7-9 to TRBJ2-1, with D tentatively TRBD2 (5 bases). Germline-derived CDR1 and CDR2 are SEHNR and FQNEAQ (reference sequence). The germline V and J ends were trimmed by 1 base and 3 bases, with 13 bases remaining between them. CDR3 length: 16 residues. In nucleotides, the CDR3 is TGTGCCAGCAGCTTAGTTTTAGCGACCATCTACAATGAGCAGTTCTTC. Translating it yields CASSLVLATIYNEQFF.

In DNA, the CDR3 is TGTGCCAGCAGATTGGGACCCCCAGGGGCCATCTACGAGCAGTACTTC. Translating it yields CASRLGPPGAIYEQYF. V and J are TRBV7-9 and TRBJ2-7; possible D gene TRBD1, 6 bases. The CDR3 consists of 16 residues. Trimming took off 6 bases at V and 3 bases at J, with 21 bases between the two ends. Germline CDR1 SEHNR, CDR2 FQNEAQ (reference sequence).

The rearrangement uses TRBV20-1 and TRBJ2-5; weak D call: TRBD1 (5 bases). Germline loops: CDR1 DFQATT, CDR2 SNEGSKA (reference sequence). V was clipped by 3 bases and J by 2 bases, with 7 bases between them. The CDR3 has 12 residues. DNA for the CDR3: TGCAGTGCTAGGAAGGGGCAAGAGACCCAGTACTTC. Amino acid sequence: CSARKGQETQYF.

The V gene is TRBV12-3 or TRBV12-4, the J gene TRBJ2-7, with a tentative D call TRBD1 (5 bases). Trimming removed 5 bases from V and 3 bases from J, with 11 bases in between. The length of the CDR3 is 13 residues. The CDR3 region has the DNA TGTGCCAGCAGTAAGACAGATGGCTACGAGCAGTACTTC. Its translation: CASSKTDGYEQYF.

This clonotype was detected only a few times. V gene TRBV2 combines with J gene TRBJ2-1; D may be TRBD2 (5 bases). CDR3 length equals 14 residues. CDR1 is SNHLY, CDR2 FYNNEI, per germline. With 5 bases removed from V and 1 base from J, the gap between germline ends came to 9 bases. In nucleotides, the CDR3 is TGTGCCAGCAGTCCCGGGGTTTCCTACAATGAGCAGTTCTTC. This encodes CASSPGVSYNEQFF.